One and the same sample provided the 9 T cell receptor beta chains below, sequenced in a study of CD8+CD57+ T cells in acquired aplastic anemia. It was patients with CD8+CD57+ cell expansion by flow cytometry who were chosen for sequencing. Genomic DNA, the template, was used for profiling of the TCR beta VDJ and CDR3. In TCRdb, the reads were re-called with MiXCR into one record per CDR3 protein. The sample includes roughly 160,000 distinct CDR3 sequences, more than 45% of them seen just once. Source material: sorted CD4+, CD8+, or CD8+CD57+ T cells (not recorded which) from PBMCs. Every receptor here comes from a human donor with aplastic anemia.

About this clonotype itself: This may stem from a read error, because a much larger clone lies one nucleotide away. The gene calls are TRBV6-2 or TRBV6-3 and TRBJ1-3; D not certain. The germline V and J ends were trimmed by 4 bases and 3 bases, with 10 bases remaining between them. CDR3 size: 14 residues. Per germline, CDR1 MNHEY and CDR2 SVGEGT. CDR3 protein: CASSSAGIGNTIYF. The CDR3 bases are TGTGCCAGCAGTTCAGCCGGGATTGGAAACACCATATATTTT.

This clonotype was counted many times. The V call is TRBV20-1, the J call TRBJ2-7; D remains unclear. Trimming left V 6 bases short and J 7 bases short, with 16 bases between. This CDR3 is 12 amino acids long. Germline CDR1 is DFQATT and CDR2 is SNEGSKA (reference sequence). The chain's CDR3 is CSAPGEREEQYF. The CDR3 nucleotides read TGCAGTGCCCCCGGCGAACGCGAGGAGCAGTACTTC.

CDR3 nucleotide sequence: TGTGCCAGCAGCCAAGAAGGTATGCCCCAGCATTTT. Translation: CASSQEGMPQHF. V and J are TRBV2 and TRBJ1-5; no reliable D call. The CDR3 length is 12 residues. V was pared by 6 bases and J by 9 bases, with 12 bases between. Germline loops: CDR1 SNHLY, CDR2 FYNNEI.

This clonotype appeared many times. This sequence joins TRBV5-1 and TRBJ2-2; 7 bases are shared with TRBD1. Per germline, CDR1 SGHRS and CDR2 YFSETQ. This CDR3 spans 13 amino acids. V lost 4 bases and J lost 6; bases outside the gene matches: 3. Here the CDR3 DNA reads TGCGCCAGCAGCATGGGGACAGCCGGGGAGCTGTTTTTT. Its translation is CASSMGTAGELFF.

There are many counts of this clonotype. V and J are TRBV12-5 and TRBJ1-6; 7 bases fit TRBD1. Per the germline V gene, CDR1 is LGHNT and CDR2 is FRNRAP. V lost 1 base to trimming and J lost 8 bases; unmatched junction nucleotides: 5. The CDR3 totals 15 residues. The DNA of the CDR3 is TGTGCTAGTGGTTTGGACAGGGGCTCGGATTCACCCCTCCACTTT. The encoded protein is CASGLDRGSDSPLHF.

In its sample, this clonotype was seen once. The V and J genes are TRBV24-1 and TRBJ2-7, with 9 bases matching TRBD1. V shed 3 bases and J 4 bases; nucleotides not matched to a gene: 12. There are 17 residues in the CDR3. CDR1 is KGHDR and CDR2 is SFDVKD in the germline V gene. The CDR3 spells CATSDGIRLDRGYEQYF. The CDR3 DNA is TGTGCCACCAGTGATGGAATCCGGTTGGACAGGGGATACGAGCAGTACTTC.

This clonotype was recorded at least ten times. The chain is built from TRBV7-8 and TRBJ2-2; TRBD1 is a possible D gene (6 bases). Deletions cut 5 bases from V and 5 bases from J, with 9 bases between. Germline V lookup: CDR1 SGHVS, CDR2 FQNEAQ. The CDR3 covers 13 residues. CDR3 loop: CASSADRTGELFF. CDR3 DNA: TGTGCCAGCAGCGCAGACAGGACCGGGGAGCTGTTTTTT. Supplemented by reference TRBV7-8 and TRBJ2-2, the full variable domain reads GAGVSQSPRYKVAKRGQDVALRCDPISGHVSLFWYQQALGQGPEFLTYFQNEAQLDKSGLPSDRFFAERPEGSVSTLKIQRTQQEDSAVYLCASSADRTGELFFGEGSRLTVL.

The V gene is TRBV28, the J gene TRBJ1-4; 8 nucleotides line up with TRBD1. Trimming cost V 5 bases and J 4 bases; bases outside gene matches: 6. CDR3 length equals 15 residues. The V gene's germline CDR1 is MDHEN and CDR2 SYDVKM. The CDR3 bases are TGTGCCAGCAGTATTACGACAGGGGTTAATGAAAAACTGTTTTTT. The encoded protein is CASSITTGVNEKLFF.

This clonotype appeared many times. In nucleotides, the CDR3 is TGTGCCAGCAGCGTTGTGGCAGGGGGCGTATTAGGCACTGAAGCTTTCTTT. It yields the protein CASSVVAGGVLGTEAFF. The rearrangement links TRBV9 to TRBJ1-1; 8 nucleotides agree with TRBD1. Germline V CDR1 and CDR2: SGDLS, YYNGEE. The CDR3 totals 17 residues. V gave up 2 bases and J gave up 4 bases; unmatched junction bases: 13.